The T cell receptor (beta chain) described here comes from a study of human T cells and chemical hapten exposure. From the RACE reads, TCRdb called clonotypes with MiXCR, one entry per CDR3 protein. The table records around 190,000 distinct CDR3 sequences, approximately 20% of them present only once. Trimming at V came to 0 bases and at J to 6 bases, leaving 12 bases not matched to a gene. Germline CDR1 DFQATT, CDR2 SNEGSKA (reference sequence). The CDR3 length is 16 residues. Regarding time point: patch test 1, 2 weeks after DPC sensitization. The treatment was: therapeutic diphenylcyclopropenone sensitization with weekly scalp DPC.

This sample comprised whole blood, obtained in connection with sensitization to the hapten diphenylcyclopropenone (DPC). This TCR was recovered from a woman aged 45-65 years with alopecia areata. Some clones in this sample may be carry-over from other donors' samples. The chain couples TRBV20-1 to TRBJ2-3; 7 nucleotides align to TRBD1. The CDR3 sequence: CSARDVGNRGYDTQYF. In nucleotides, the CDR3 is TGCAGTGCTAGAGATGTAGGAAACAGGGGTTACGATACGCAGTATTTT.